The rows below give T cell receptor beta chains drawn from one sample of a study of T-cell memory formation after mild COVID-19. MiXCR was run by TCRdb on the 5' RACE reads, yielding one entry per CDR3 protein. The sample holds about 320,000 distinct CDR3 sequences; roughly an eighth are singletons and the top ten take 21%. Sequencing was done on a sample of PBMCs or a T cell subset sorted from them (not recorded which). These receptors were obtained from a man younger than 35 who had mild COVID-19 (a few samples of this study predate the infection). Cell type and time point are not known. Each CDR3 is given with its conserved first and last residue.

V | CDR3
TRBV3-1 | CASNAYTGELFF
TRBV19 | CASSRGQGNYEQYF
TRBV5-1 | CASSFTHSTDTQYF
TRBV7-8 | CASSLSLGGYGYTF
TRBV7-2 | CASSPAGQPGGYTF
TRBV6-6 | CASSSRGTSSYNEQFF
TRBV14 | CASSQDGGALKAFF
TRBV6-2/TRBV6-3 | CASASGANVLTF
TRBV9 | CASSVGAAGRTEAFF
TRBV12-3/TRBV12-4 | CASSLGRDRGHGYTF
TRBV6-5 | CASSSVRLAREQYF
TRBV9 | CASSVVETGTGELFF
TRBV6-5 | CASRRPGGYPDTQYF
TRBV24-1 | CATSDPMRGNEQFF
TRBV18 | CASSPQERGYGEQFF
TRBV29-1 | CSAEGGSEQYF
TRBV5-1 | CASSLGPSSGANVLTF
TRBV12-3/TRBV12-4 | CASSYGPIYEQYF
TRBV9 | CASSVAGTSSYEQYF
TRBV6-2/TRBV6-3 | CAVGYGYTF